This T cell receptor (beta chain) was obtained from a study of T cell repertoires in cytomegalovirus infection. Of note for this clonotype: Its specificity is not known.

A single record per CDR3 protein comes from TCRdb applying MiXCR to the reads. Here the sample spans about a million distinct CDR3 sequences, around a third being singletons. The TCR originated in a human donor in good health (CMV status not recorded). Some clones in this sample may be carry-over from other donors' samples. The sequencing used cultured CD8+ T cells from PBMCs, collected from culture after CMV antigen stimulation.

In DNA, the CDR3 is TGTGCCAGCAAGGCGGAGAGCTCCTACAATGAGCAGTTCTTC. Its translation is CASKAESSYNEQFF. V is TRBV2 and J is TRBJ2-1; D gene ambiguous. Trimming took 7 bases from V and 0 from J, leaving 10 bases between them. CDR1 is SNHLY and CDR2 is FYNNEI in the germline V gene. The CDR3 extends over 14 amino acids.